This T cell receptor beta chain was identified in a study of CD8 T cells in Susac syndrome. Healthy donors acted as controls, with matching for age and sex. Negative magnetic isolation gave CD8+ and CD4+ cells; FACS enriched CD8+ TEMRA. Turning to this clonotype: The antigen remains undetermined.

The RNA input was about 0.5 to 1 ug, and it was reverse transcribed with random hexamers. The method of amplification for TCR beta CDR3 was immunoSEQ multiplex PCR, covering 54 Vbeta and 13 Jbeta. MiXCR, run by TCRdb on the immunoSEQ multiplex PCR reads, gives a single entry per CDR3 protein. The sample has 150,000 to 200,000 distinct CDR3 sequences, around 94% seen once. Study-wide findings and caveats: The study recognized that the number of individuals in its TCR sequencing and HLA analysis was relatively small.

With 8 bases removed from V and 5 bases from J, the gap between germline ends came to 8 bases. Germline V CDR1 and CDR2: SNHLY, FYNNEI. There are 11 residues in the CDR3. The chain carries TRBV2 and TRBJ2-3; D is undetermined. Material for sequencing was CD4+ T cells from PBMCs. The TCR originated in a human donor in good health. The CDR3 here is CASSIIDTQYF. The CDR3 nucleotides read TGTGCCAGCTCCATTATAGATACGCAGTATTTT.